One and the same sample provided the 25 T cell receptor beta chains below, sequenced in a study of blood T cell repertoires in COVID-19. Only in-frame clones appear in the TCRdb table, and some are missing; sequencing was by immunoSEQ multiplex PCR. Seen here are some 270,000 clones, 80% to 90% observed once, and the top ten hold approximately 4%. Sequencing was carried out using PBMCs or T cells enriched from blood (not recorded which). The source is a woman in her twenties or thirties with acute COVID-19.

CDR3 loop: CASSYSRGPNYGYTF. CDR3 nucleotides: TGTGCCAGCAGTTACTCCAGGGGGCCGAACTATGGCTACACCTTC. The chain combines TRBV28 with TRBJ1-2; 8 nucleotides line up with TRBD1. This CDR3 is 15 amino acids long. The V segment lost 4 bases and the J segment 2 bases; nucleotides outside the gene matches: 6. Germline V gene lookup returns CDR1 MDHEN and CDR2 SYDVKM.

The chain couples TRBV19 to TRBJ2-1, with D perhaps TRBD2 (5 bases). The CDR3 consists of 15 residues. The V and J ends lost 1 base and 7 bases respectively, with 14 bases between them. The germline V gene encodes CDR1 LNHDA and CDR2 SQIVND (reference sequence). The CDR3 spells CASSIVEGSLNEQFF. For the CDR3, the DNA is TGTGCCAGTAGTATAGTCGAGGGATCATTGAATGAGCAGTTCTTC. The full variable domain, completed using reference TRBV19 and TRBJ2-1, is DGGITQSPKYLFRKEGQNVTLSCEQNLNHDAMYWYRQDPGQGLRLIYYSQIVNDFQKGDIAEGYSVSREKKESFPLTVTSAQKNPTAFYLCASSIVEGSLNEQFFGPGTRLTVL.

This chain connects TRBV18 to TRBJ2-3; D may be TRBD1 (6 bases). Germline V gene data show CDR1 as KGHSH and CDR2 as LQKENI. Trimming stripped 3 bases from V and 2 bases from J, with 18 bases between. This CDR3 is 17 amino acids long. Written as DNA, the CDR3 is TGTGCCAGCTCACCTATCTTCGTCCCAGGGGCCACAGATACGCAGTATTTT. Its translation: CASSPIFVPGATDTQYF.

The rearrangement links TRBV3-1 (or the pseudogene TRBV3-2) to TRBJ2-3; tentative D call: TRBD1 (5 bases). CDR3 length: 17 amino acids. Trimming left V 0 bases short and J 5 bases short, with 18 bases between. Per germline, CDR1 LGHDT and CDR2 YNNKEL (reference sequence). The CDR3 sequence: CASSQDGGRRRGDTQYF. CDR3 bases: TGTGCCAGCAGCCAAGATGGTGGACGACGAAGGGGAGATACGCAGTATTTT.

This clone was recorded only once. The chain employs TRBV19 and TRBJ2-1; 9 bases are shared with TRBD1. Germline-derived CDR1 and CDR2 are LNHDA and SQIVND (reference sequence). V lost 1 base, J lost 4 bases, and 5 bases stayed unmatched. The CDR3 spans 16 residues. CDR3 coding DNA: TGTGCCAGTAGTATAGTTGGGACAGGGAATTACAATGAGCAGTTCTTC. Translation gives CASSIVGTGNYNEQFF.

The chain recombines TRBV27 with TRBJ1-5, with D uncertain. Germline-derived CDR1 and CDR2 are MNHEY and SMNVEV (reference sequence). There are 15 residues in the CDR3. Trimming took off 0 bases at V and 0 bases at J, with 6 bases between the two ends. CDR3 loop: CASSLSSHSNQPQHF. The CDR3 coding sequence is TGTGCCAGCAGTTTATCGAGCCATAGCAATCAGCCCCAGCATTTT.

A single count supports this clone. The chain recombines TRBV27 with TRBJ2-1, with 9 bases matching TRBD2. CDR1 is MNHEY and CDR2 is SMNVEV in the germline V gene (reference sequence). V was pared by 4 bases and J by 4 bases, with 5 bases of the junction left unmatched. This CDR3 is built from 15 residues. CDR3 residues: CASSSLAGRYNEQFF. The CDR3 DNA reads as TGTGCCAGCAGTTCCCTAGCGGGAAGGTACAATGAGCAGTTCTTC.

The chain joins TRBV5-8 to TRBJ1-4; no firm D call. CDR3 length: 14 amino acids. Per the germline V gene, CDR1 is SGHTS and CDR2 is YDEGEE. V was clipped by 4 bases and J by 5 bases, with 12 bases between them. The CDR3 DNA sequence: TGTGCCAGCAGCCGAGGGTGGATCAATGAAAAACTGTTTTTT. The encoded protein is CASSRGWINEKLFF.

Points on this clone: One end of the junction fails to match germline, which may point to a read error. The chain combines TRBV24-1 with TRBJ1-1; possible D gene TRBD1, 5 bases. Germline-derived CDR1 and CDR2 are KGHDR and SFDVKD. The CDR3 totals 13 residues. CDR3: CATSGGGTTEAFF. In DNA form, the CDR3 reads TGTGCCACGAGTGGGGGGGGGACGACTGAAGCTTTCTTT.

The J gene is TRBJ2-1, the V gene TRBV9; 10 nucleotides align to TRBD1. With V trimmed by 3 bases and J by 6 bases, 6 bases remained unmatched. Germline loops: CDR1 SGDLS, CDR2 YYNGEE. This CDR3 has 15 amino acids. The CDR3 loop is CASSGGTGAGNEQFF. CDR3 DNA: TGTGCCAGCAGCGGAGGGACAGGGGCCGGCAATGAGCAGTTCTTC.

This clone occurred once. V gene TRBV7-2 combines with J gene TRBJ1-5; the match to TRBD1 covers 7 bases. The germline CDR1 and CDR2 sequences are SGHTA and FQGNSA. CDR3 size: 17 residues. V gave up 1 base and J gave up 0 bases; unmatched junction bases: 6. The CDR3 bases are TGTGCCAGCAGCTTAGGCGGGGGGACAGATAGCAATCAGCCCCAGCATTTT. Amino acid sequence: CASSLGGGTDSNQPQHF.

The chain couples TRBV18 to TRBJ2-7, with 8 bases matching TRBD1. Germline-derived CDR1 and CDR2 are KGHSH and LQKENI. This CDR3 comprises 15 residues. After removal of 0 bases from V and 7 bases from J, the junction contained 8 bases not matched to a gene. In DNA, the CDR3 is TGTGCCAGCTCACCACCCGGGACAGGAGTGAAGGAGCAGTACTTC. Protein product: CASSPPGTGVKEQYF.

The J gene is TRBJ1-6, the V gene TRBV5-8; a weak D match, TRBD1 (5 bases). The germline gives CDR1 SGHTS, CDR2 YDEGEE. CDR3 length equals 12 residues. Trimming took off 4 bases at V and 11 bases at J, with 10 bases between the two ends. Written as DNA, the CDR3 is TGTGCCAGCAGCCCAGAAGGGGCACCCCTCCACTTT. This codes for CASSPEGAPLHF.

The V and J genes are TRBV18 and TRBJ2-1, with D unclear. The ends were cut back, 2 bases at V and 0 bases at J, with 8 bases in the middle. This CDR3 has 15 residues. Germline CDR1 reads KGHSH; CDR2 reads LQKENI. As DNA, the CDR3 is TGTGCCAGCTCACCATCCCCGAGCTCCTACAATGAGCAGTTCTTC. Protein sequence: CASSPSPSSYNEQFF.

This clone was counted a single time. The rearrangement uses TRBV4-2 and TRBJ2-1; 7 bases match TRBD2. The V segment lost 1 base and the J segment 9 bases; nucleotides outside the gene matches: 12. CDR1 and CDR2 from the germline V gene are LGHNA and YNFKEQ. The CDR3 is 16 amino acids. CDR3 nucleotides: TGTGCCAGCAGCCAAGGAGGGACTAACATTTTACCTGAGCAGTTCTTC. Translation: CASSQGGTNILPEQFF.

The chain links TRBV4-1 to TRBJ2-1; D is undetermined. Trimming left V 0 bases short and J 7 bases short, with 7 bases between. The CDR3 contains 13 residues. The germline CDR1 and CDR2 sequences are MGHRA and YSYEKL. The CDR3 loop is CASSQDTLNEQFF. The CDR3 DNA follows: TGCGCCAGCAGCCAAGATACCCTAAATGAGCAGTTCTTC.

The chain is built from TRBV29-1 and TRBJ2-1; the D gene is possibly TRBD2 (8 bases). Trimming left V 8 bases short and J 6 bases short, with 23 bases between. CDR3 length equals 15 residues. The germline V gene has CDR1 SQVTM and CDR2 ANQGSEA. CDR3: CSPQGLAGVGNEQFF. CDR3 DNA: TGCAGCCCACAGGGGCTAGCGGGTGTAGGCAATGAGCAGTTCTTC.

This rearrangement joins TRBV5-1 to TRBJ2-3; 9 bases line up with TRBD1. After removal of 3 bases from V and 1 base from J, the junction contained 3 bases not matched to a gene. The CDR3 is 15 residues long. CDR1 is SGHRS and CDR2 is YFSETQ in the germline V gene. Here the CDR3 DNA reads TGCGCCAGCAGCTCCCGACAGGGGGGCACAGATACGCAGTATTTT. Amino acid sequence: CASSSRQGGTDTQYF.

CDR3 coding DNA: TGTGCCACCAGTGATTATGGCGGGAGGGCCTCAGATACGCAGTATTTT. Translated: CATSDYGGRASDTQYF. This chain connects TRBV24-1 to TRBJ2-3; 9 bases are shared with TRBD2. This CDR3 contains 16 residues. Unmatched junction bases numbered 6, after V lost 2 bases and J lost 4 bases. The germline V gene has CDR1 KGHDR and CDR2 SFDVKD.

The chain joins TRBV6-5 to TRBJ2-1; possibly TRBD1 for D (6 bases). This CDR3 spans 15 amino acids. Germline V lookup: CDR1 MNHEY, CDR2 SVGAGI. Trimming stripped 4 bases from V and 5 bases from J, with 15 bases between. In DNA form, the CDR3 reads TGTGCCAGCAGTTCAGGGGTTGATGGCCACAATGAGCAGTTCTTC. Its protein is CASSSGVDGHNEQFF.

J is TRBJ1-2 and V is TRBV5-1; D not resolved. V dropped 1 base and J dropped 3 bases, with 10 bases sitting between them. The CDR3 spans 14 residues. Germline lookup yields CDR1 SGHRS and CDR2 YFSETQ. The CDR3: CASSLTVSDYGYTF. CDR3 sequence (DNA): TGCGCCAGCAGCTTGACAGTCTCGGACTATGGCTACACCTTC.

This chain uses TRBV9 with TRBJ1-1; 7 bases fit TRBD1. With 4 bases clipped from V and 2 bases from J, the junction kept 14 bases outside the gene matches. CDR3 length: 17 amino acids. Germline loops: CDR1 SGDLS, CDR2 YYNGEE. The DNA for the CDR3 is TGTGCCAGCAGCCCGGGGCGGAGGGGGCCGGGCAACACTGAAGCTTTCTTT. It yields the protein CASSPGRRGPGNTEAFF.

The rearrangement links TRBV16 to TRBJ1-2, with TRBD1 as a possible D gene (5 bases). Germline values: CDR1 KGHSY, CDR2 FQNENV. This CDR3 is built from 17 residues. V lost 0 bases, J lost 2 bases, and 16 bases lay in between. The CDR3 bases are TGTGCCAGCAGCCAATCAGGGGCGCCACTCTTCAACTATGGCTACACCTTC. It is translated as CASSQSGAPLFNYGYTF.

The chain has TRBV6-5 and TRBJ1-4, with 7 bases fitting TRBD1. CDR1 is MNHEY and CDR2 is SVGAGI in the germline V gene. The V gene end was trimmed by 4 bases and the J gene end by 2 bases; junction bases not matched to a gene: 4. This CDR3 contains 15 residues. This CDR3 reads CASSWGTATNEKLFF. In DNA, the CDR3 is TGTGCCAGCAGTTGGGGGACAGCTACTAATGAAAAACTGTTTTTT.

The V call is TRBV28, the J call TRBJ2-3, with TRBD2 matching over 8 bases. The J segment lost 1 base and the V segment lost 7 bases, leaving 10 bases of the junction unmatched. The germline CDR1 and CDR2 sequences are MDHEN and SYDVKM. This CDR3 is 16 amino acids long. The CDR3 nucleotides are TGTGCCAGCACCTCCCGGCGGGAGGCCCGCACAGATACGCAGTATTTT. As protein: CASTSRREARTDTQYF.